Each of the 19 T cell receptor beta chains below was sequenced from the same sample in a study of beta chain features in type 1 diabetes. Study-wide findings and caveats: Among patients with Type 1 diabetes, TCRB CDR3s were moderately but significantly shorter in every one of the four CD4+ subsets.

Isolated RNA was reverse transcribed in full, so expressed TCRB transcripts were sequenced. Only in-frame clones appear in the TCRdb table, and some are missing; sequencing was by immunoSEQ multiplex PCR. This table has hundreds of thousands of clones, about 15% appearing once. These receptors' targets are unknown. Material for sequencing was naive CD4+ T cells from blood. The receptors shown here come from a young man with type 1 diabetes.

In DNA form, the CDR3 reads TGCAGCGTTGAAGAGAGGCTAGGAACAAAACTGTTTTTT. Encoded protein: CSVEERLGTKLFF. The V call is TRBV29-1, the J call TRBJ1-4; no definite D call. CDR3 size: 13 residues. The germline CDR1 and CDR2 sequences are SQVTM and ANQGSEA. The V end was cut by 0 bases, the J end by 10 bases, with 12 bases between.

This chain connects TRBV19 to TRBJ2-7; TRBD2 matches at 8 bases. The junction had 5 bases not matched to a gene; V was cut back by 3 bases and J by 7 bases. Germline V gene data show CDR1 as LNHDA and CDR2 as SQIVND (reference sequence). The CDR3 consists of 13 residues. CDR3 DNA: TGTGCCAGTAGTATCTCGGGAGGGTTGGAGCAGTACTTC. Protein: CASSISGGLEQYF. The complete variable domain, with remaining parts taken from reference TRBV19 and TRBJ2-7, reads DGGITQSPKYLFRKEGQNVTLSCEQNLNHDAMYWYRQDPGQGLRLIYYSQIVNDFQKGDIAEGYSVSREKKESFPLTVTSAQKNPTAFYLCASSISGGLEQYFGPGTRLTVT.

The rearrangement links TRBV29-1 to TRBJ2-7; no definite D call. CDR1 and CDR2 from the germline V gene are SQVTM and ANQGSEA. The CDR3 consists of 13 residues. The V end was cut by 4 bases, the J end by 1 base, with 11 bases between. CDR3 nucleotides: TGCAGCGTTGTCTCTCGTCAGTCCTACGAGCAGTACTTC. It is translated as CSVVSRQSYEQYF.

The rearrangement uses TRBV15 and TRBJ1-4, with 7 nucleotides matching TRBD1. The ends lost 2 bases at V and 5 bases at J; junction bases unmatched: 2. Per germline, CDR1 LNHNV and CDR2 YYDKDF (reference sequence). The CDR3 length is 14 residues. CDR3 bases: TGTGCCACCAGCAGACTACAGGGGAATGAAAAACTGTTTTTT. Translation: CATSRLQGNEKLFF.

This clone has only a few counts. DNA for the CDR3: TGTGCCAGTAGTCCTTGGACAGGGTTCGACAATGAGCAGTTCTTC. Protein: CASSPWTGFDNEQFF. This rearrangement joins TRBV19 to TRBJ2-1; 8 bases map to TRBD1. Germline-derived CDR1 and CDR2 are LNHDA and SQIVND (reference sequence). With V trimmed by 5 bases and J by 5 bases, 8 bases remained unmatched. This CDR3 has 15 residues.

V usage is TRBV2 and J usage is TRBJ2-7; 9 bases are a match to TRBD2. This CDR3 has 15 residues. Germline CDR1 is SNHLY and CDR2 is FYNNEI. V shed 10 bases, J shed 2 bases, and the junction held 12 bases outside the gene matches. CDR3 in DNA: TGTGCCACCTTCCGTGGTCTAGCGGGGACCTACGAGCAGTACTTC. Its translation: CATFRGLAGTYEQYF.

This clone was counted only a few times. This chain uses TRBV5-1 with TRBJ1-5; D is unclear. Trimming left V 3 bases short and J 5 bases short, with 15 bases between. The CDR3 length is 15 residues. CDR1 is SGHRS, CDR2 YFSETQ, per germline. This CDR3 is CASSYYGGWDQPQHF. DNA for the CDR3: TGCGCCAGCAGCTATTACGGCGGGTGGGATCAGCCCCAGCATTTT.

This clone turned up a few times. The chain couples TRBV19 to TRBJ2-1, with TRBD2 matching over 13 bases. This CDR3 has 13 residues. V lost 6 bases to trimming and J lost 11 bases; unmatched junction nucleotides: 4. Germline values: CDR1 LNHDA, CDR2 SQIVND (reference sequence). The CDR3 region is CASSPGLAGQQFF. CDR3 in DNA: TGTGCCAGTAGCCCGGGACTAGCGGGGCAGCAGTTCTTC.

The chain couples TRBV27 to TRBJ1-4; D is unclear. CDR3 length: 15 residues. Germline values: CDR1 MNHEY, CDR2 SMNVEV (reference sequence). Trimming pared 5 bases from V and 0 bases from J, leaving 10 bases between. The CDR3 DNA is TGTGCCAGCAGTCCGCGCGGGACAACTAATGAAAAACTGTTTTTT. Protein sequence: CASSPRGTTNEKLFF.

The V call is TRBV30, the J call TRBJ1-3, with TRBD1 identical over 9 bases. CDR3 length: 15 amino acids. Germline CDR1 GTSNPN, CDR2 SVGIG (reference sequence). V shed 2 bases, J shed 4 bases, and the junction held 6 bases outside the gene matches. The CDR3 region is CAWSTGTGIGNTIYF. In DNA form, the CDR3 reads TGTGCCTGGAGTACTGGGACAGGGATCGGAAACACCATATATTTT.

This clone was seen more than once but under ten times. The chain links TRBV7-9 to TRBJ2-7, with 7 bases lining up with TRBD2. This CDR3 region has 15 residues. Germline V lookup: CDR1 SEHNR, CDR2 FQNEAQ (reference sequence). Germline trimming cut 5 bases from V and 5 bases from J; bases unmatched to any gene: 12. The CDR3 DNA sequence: TGTGCCAGCAGCCCCCGAGGAAGCGGGAAGGACGAGCAGTACTTC. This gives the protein CASSPRGSGKDEQYF.

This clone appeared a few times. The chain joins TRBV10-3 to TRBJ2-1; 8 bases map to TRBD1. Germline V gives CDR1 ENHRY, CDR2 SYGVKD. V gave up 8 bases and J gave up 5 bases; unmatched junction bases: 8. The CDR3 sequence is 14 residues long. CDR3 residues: CAISSRTGNNEQFF. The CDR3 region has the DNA TGTGCCATCTCATCCCGGACAGGGAACAATGAGCAGTTCTTC.

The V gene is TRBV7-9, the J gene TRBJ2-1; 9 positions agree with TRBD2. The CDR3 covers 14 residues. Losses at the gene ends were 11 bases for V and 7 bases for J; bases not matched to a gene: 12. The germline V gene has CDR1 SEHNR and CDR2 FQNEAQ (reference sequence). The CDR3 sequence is CASNPTLAGNEQFF. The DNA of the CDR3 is TGTGCCTCTAACCCCACGCTAGCGGGGAATGAGCAGTTCTTC.

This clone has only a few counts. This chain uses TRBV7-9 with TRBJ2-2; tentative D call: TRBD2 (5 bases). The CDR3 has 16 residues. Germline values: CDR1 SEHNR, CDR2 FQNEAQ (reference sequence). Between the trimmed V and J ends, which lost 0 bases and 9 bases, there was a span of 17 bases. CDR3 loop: CASSLARARSTRELFF. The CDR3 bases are TGTGCCAGCAGCTTAGCGAGGGCAAGAAGTACACGGGAGCTGTTTTTT.

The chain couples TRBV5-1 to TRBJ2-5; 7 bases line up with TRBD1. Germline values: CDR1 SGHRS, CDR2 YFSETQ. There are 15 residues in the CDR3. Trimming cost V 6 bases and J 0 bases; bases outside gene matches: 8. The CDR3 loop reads CASKLQDRNQETQYF. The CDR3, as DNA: TGCGCCAGCAAGCTTCAGGACAGGAACCAAGAGACCCAGTACTTC.

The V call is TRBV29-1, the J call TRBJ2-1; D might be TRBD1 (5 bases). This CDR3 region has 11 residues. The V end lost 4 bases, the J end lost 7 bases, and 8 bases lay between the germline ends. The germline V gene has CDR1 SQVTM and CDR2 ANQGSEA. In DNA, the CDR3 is TGCAGCGTTGGAAAGGGGAATGAGCAGTTCTTC. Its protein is CSVGKGNEQFF.

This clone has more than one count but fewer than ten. CDR3 sequence (DNA): TGTGCCAGCTCACCTTCACCACTAGCGGGGGGGCCCGAGCAGTACTTC. This gives the protein CASSPSPLAGGPEQYF. The chain combines TRBV18 with TRBJ2-7; TRBD2 matches 13 bases. V lost 3 bases, J lost 6 bases, and 8 bases stayed unmatched. CDR3 length: 16 residues. Germline loops: CDR1 KGHSH, CDR2 LQKENI.

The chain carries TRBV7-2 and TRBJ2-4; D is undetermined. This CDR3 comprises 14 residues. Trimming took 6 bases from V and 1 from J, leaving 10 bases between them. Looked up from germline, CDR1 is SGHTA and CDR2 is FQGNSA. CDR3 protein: CASRHNTAKNIQYF. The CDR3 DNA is TGTGCCAGCAGACATAATACGGCCAAAAACATTCAGTACTTC. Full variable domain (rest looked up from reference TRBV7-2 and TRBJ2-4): GAGVSQSPSNKVTEKGKDVELRCDPISGHTALYWYRQSLGQGLEFLIYFQGNSAPDKSGLPSDRFSAERTGGSVSTLTIQRTQQEDSAVYLCASRHNTAKNIQYFGAGTRLSVL.

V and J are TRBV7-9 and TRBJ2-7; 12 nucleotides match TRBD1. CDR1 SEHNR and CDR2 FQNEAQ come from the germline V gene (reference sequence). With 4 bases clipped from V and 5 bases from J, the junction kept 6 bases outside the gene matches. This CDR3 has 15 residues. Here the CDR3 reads CASSSPGQGAHEQYF. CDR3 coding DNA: TGTGCCAGCAGCTCTCCGGGACAGGGGGCCCACGAGCAGTACTTC.